These 19 T cell receptor beta chains came from one sample sequenced in a study of cytomegalovirus exposure and HLA in healthy donors. This PCR relied on a set of 60 Vbeta primers and 13 Jbeta primers. Some clones are missing from TCRdb's copy, which holds only in-frame ones; the method was immunoSEQ multiplex PCR. The sample holds more than 45,000 clones. Sequenced material: PBMCs. The receptors here all came from a middle-aged woman in good health and CMV-seronegative.

This chain links TRBV18 with TRBJ2-7; 8 nucleotides agree with TRBD1. The CDR3 contains 13 residues. CDR1 is KGHSH and CDR2 is LQKENI in the germline V gene. V shed 6 bases, J shed 4 bases, and the junction held 5 bases outside the gene matches. The chain's CDR3 is CASSSDREYEQYF. DNA of the CDR3: TGTGCCAGCTCTTCGGACAGGGAGTACGAGCAGTACTTC.

The chain employs TRBV9 and TRBJ1-6, with D possibly being TRBD1 (5 bases). Germline-derived CDR1 and CDR2 are SGDLS and YYNGEE. The CDR3 loop spans 12 amino acids. Deletions cut 2 bases from V and 15 bases from J, with 12 bases between. DNA of the CDR3: TGTGCCAGCAGCGTCCCCGGGGGGGGCCTCCACTTT. It codes for CASSVPGGGLHF. The variable domain in full, with the rest retrieved from reference TRBV9 and TRBJ1-6, is DSGVTQTPKHLITATGQRVTLRCSPRSGDLSVYWYQQSLDQGLQFLIQYYNGEERAKGNILERFSAQQFPDLHSELNLSSLELGDSALYFCASSVPGGGLHFGNGTRLTVT.

The gene calls are TRBV20-1 and TRBJ1-1, with D possibly being TRBD1 (6 bases). This CDR3 is 11 amino acids long. The germline V and J ends were trimmed by 6 bases and 5 bases, with 10 bases remaining between them. CDR1 DFQATT and CDR2 SNEGSKA come from the germline V gene (reference sequence). CDR3 nucleotides: TGCAGTGCCGCCACAGGGACTGAAGCTTTCTTT. Encoded protein: CSAATGTEAFF.

The J gene is TRBJ2-5, the V gene TRBV4-2; D uncertain. In germline, CDR1 is LGHNA, CDR2 YNFKEQ. The CDR3 is 14 residues long. Trimming took 4 bases from V and 0 from J, leaving 9 bases between them. The CDR3 loop is CASSLSSYQETQYF. CDR3 nucleotide sequence: TGTGCCAGCAGCCTGTCGTCCTACCAAGAGACCCAGTACTTC.

The chain couples TRBV27 to TRBJ1-2, with TRBD1 as a possible D gene (6 bases). Germline-derived CDR1 and CDR2 are MNHEY and SMNVEV (reference sequence). V was shortened by 3 bases and J by 8 bases, with 22 bases between the two germline ends. CDR3 length: 16 amino acids. CDR3 nucleotides: TGTGCCAGCAGTTTTGGGGGGGCAGTAGGGGATGAAGGCTACACCTTC. Protein product: CASSFGGAVGDEGYTF.

The V call is TRBV5-1, the J call TRBJ1-5; 8 bases are shared with TRBD1. The J segment lost 7 bases and the V segment lost 3 bases, leaving 9 bases of the junction unmatched. The length of the CDR3 is 15 residues. Germline V gene lookup returns CDR1 SGHRS and CDR2 YFSETQ. The CDR3 loop reads CASSYTTGGAQPQHF. Here the CDR3 DNA reads TGCGCCAGCAGCTATACTACAGGGGGAGCACAGCCCCAGCATTTT.

The chain is built from TRBV7-8 and TRBJ2-1; D unclear. V lost 0 bases and J lost 5, with 14 bases in between. The CDR3 length is 16 residues. The V gene's germline CDR1 is SGHVS and CDR2 FQNEAQ. CDR3 nucleotide sequence: TGTGCCAGCAGCTTAGCAAGTCTTTCACCGGACAATGAGCAGTTCTTC. Translation gives CASSLASLSPDNEQFF.

Regarding this clone: The same CDR3 can be traced to other DNA sequences in this sample. This chain connects TRBV5-1 to TRBJ2-4; D possibly corresponds to TRBD2 (6 bases). V was pared by 5 bases and J by 7 bases, with 22 bases between. The CDR3 has 16 amino acids. Germline V lookup: CDR1 SGHRS, CDR2 YFSETQ. The CDR3 spells CASSLGGIGHRNIQYF. The CDR3, as DNA: TGCGCCAGCAGTCTGGGGGGAATCGGGCACAGGAACATTCAGTACTTC.

V usage is TRBV19 and J usage is TRBJ2-5; TRBD2 matches 10 bases. The V gene end was trimmed by 5 bases and the J gene end by 2 bases; junction bases not matched to a gene: 5. The germline V gene encodes CDR1 LNHDA and CDR2 SQIVND (reference sequence). The length of the CDR3 is 15 residues. This chain's CDR3 is CASSPWTSGQETQYF. CDR3 nucleotide sequence: TGTGCCAGTAGTCCTTGGACTAGCGGTCAAGAGACCCAGTACTTC.

The genes are TRBV27 and TRBJ1-1; no clear D gene. The CDR3 runs 14 residues. The germline gives CDR1 MNHEY, CDR2 SMNVEV (reference sequence). The V gene lost 8 bases and the J gene lost 4 bases, with 17 bases spanning the gap. The CDR3 DNA reads as TGTGCCAGCGCTGTTTCTGGGTGGGCCACTGAAGCTTTCTTT. Its translation: CASAVSGWATEAFF.

This rearrangement joins TRBV4-2 to TRBJ1-5; perhaps TRBD1 as D (6 bases). Per the germline V gene, CDR1 is LGHNA and CDR2 is YNFKEQ. V shed 4 bases and J shed 7 bases, with 20 bases lying between them. This CDR3 contains 16 residues. Here the CDR3 DNA reads TGTGCCAGCAGCCCTTCAGTCGCAGGGGCCGGACAGCCCCAGCATTTT. Translated: CASSPSVAGAGQPQHF.

The chain uses TRBV6-1 and TRBJ2-1; D is unclear. This CDR3 comprises 14 residues. The germline gives CDR1 MNHNS, CDR2 SASEGT. V dropped 6 bases and J dropped 0 bases, with 9 bases sitting between them. CDR3 bases: TGTGCCAGCAGGACTGGCCGCTCCTACAATGAGCAGTTCTTC. It yields the protein CASRTGRSYNEQFF.

The chain uses TRBV29-1 and TRBJ2-3; D gene uncertain. This CDR3 is built from 13 residues. Germline V gene lookup returns CDR1 SQVTM and CDR2 ANQGSEA. Between the trimmed V and J ends, which lost 7 bases and 0 bases, there was a span of 11 bases. This CDR3 is CSGTTPSTDTQYF. In DNA, the CDR3 is TGCAGCGGCACTACCCCGAGCACAGATACGCAGTATTTT.

The J gene is TRBJ2-1, the V gene TRBV5-1; D possibly corresponds to TRBD2 (7 bases). The germline CDR1 and CDR2 sequences are SGHRS and YFSETQ. The CDR3 loop spans 16 amino acids. The V end was cut by 3 bases, the J end by 7 bases, with 20 bases between. CDR3 protein: CASSSYGGRAWNEQFF. DNA of the CDR3: TGCGCCAGCAGCTCGTACGGGGGGCGGGCTTGGAATGAGCAGTTCTTC.

This chain links TRBV6-5 with TRBJ2-7; 7 bases match TRBD1. Germline V gene lookup returns CDR1 MNHEY and CDR2 SVGAGI. The CDR3 loop spans 12 amino acids. V trimming: 6 bases; J trimming: 3 bases; junction bases outside the gene matches: 2. The CDR3 reads CASRQGDYEQYF. The CDR3 region has the DNA TGTGCCAGCAGGCAGGGGGACTACGAGCAGTACTTC.

The chain employs TRBV4-2 and TRBJ2-2; 14 nucleotides line up with TRBD2. V shed 1 base, J shed 6 bases, and the junction held 16 bases outside the gene matches. CDR3 length: 21 amino acids. Germline V gene sequence: CDR1 LGHNA, CDR2 YNFKEQ. The CDR3 region is CASSQGPRGLAGGNRAGELFF. Here the CDR3 DNA reads TGTGCCAGCAGCCAAGGACCTCGAGGACTAGCGGGGGGCAATAGGGCCGGGGAGCTGTTTTTT.

This rearrangement joins TRBV7-2 to TRBJ2-2, with D possibly matching TRBD1 (6 bases). Deletions cut 6 bases from V and 1 base from J, with 21 bases between. CDR1 SGHTA and CDR2 FQGNSA come from the germline V gene. The CDR3 sequence is 18 residues long. The CDR3 spells CASRLTFLGAWNTGELFF. The CDR3 DNA sequence: TGTGCCAGCAGACTTACCTTTCTGGGGGCTTGGAACACCGGGGAGCTGTTTTTT.

This chain links TRBV6-6 with TRBJ2-7; a possible D gene is TRBD2 (6 bases). Trimming took off 8 bases at V and 9 bases at J, with 14 bases between the two ends. The CDR3 totals 11 residues. Germline assignment: CDR1 MNHNY and CDR2 SVGAGI (reference sequence). The CDR3 DNA reads TGTGCCAGCCTTTCGTCGGGAGCGCAGTACTTC. This encodes CASLSSGAQYF.

The J gene is TRBJ1-6, the V gene TRBV6-1; TRBD1 agrees at 8 bases. The V segment lost 6 bases and the J segment 6 bases; nucleotides outside the gene matches: 4. Germline V gives CDR1 MNHNS, CDR2 SASEGT. The CDR3 is made up of 14 amino acids. This chain's CDR3 is CASRWTGSNSPLHF. In DNA form, the CDR3 reads TGTGCCAGCAGGTGGACAGGGTCTAATTCACCCCTCCACTTT.